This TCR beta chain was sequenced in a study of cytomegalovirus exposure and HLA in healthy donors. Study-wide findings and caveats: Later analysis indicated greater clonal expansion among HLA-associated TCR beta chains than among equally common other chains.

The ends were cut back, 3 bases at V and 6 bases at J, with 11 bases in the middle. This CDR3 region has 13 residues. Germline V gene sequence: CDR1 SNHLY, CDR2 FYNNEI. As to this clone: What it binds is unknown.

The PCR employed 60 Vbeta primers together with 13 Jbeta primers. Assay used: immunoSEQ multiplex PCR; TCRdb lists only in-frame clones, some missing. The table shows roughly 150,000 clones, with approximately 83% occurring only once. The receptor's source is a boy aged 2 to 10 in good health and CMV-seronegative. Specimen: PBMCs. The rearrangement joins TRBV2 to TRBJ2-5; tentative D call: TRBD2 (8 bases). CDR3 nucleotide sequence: TGTGCCAGCAGTGACGGGAGGGGGCAGACCCAGTACTTC. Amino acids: CASSDGRGQTQYF.